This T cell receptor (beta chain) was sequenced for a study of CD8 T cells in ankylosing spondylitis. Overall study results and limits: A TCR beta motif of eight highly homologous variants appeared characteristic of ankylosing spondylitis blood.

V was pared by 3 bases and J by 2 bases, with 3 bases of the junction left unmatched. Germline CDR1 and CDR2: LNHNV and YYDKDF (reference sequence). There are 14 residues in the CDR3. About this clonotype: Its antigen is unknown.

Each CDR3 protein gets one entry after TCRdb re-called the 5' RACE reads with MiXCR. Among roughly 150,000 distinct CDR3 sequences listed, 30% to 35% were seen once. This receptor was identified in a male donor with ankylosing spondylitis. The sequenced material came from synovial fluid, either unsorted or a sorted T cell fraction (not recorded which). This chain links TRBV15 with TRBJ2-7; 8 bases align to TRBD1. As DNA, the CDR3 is TGTGCCACCAGCAGTAGACAGGGGCCCTACGAGCAGTACTTC. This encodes CATSSRQGPYEQYF. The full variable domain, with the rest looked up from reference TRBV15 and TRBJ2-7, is DAMVIQNPRYQVTQFGKPVTLSCSQTLNHNVMYWYQQKSSQAPKLLFHYYDKDFNNEADTPDNFQSRRPNTSFCFLDIRSPGLGDTAMYLCATSSRQGPYEQYFGPGTRLTVT.